The 24 T cell receptor beta chains listed next were all sequenced from one sample in a study of T-cell reconstitution after alpha-beta-depleted transplantation in children. Molecular barcoding with unique molecular identifiers was used for the TCRbeta library. TCRdb reprocessed the PCR reads with MiXCR, giving one entry per CDR3 protein. The table includes hundreds of thousands of distinct CDR3 sequences, approximately 16% detected once. This material consisted of PBMCs from the stem cell graft donor, taken from the stem cell graft. These receptors came from a human donor who donated a stem cell graft to a child with acute myeloid leukemia.

The J gene is TRBJ1-3, the V gene TRBV7-9, with D possibly matching TRBD1 (5 bases). Trimming removed 2 bases from V and 7 bases from J, with 21 bases in between. CDR1 and CDR2 (germline): SEHNR, FQNEAQ (reference sequence). The CDR3 sequence is 17 residues long. The CDR3 DNA reads TGTGCCAGCAGCTTACTTCTAGGCAGGGCCCGTCGGAACACCATATATTTT. Translating it yields CASSLLLGRARRNTIYF.

The J gene is TRBJ1-2, the V gene TRBV6-1, with D possibly matching TRBD1 (5 bases). The V gene lost 5 bases and the J gene lost 4 bases, with 17 bases spanning the gap. The CDR3 contains 15 residues. In germline, CDR1 is MNHNS, CDR2 SASEGT. The CDR3, as DNA: TGTGCCAGCAGTCCCCGACAGTGCGGGACCTATGGCTACACCTTC. Protein: CASSPRQCGTYGYTF.

The rearrangement links TRBV28 to TRBJ2-1; a weak D match, TRBD2 (5 bases). This CDR3 is 13 amino acids long. Germline lookup yields CDR1 MDHEN and CDR2 SYDVKM. V was shortened by 5 bases and J by 5 bases, with 10 bases between the two germline ends. The CDR3 nucleotides are TGTGCCAGCAGTGAGGGCGATGACAATGAGCAGTTCTTC. This codes for CASSEGDDNEQFF.

This sequence joins TRBV7-2 and TRBJ1-1; D is possibly TRBD1 (6 bases). This CDR3 has 14 amino acids. The V end lost 5 bases, the J end lost 1 base, and 11 bases lay between the germline ends. Per germline, CDR1 SGHTA and CDR2 FQGNSA. The CDR3 nucleotides are TGTGCCAGCAGCCTCCTGACAGGGAACACTGAAGCTTTCTTT. It yields the protein CASSLLTGNTEAFF.

Many counts were recorded for this clonotype. The rearrangement joins TRBV7-2 to TRBJ1-5, with unresolved D. CDR3 size: 14 residues. In germline, CDR1 is SGHTA, CDR2 FQGNSA. V was clipped by 1 base and J by 3 bases, with 7 bases between them. The DNA of the CDR3 is TGTGCCAGCAGCTTAGATCCTCTCAATCAGCCCCAGCATTTT. It encodes CASSLDPLNQPQHF.

The V and J genes are TRBV3-1 and TRBJ2-7; 8 nucleotides line up with TRBD2. The CDR3 consists of 17 residues. The V gene's germline CDR1 is LGHDT and CDR2 YNNKEL (reference sequence). Trimming removed 4 bases from V and 1 base from J; junction bases left unmatched: 12. The CDR3 protein is CASSRTVGSGASYEQYV. Here the CDR3 DNA reads TGTGCCAGCAGCCGAACCGTGGGTAGCGGGGCTTCCTACGAGCAGTACGTC.

This clonotype occurred many times. The chain links TRBV6-5 to TRBJ2-5; no firm D call. CDR1 and CDR2 from the germline V gene are MNHEY and SVGAGI. This CDR3 contains 11 residues. Trimming took 2 bases from V and 7 from J, leaving 5 bases between them. In nucleotides, the CDR3 is TGTGCCAGCAGTTACATGGGGACCCAGTACTTC. The encoded protein is CASSYMGTQYF.

This clonotype was counted between two and nine times. This chain connects TRBV12-3 or TRBV12-4 to TRBJ2-3, with 10 bases identical to TRBD1. CDR3 length equals 18 residues. V shed 3 bases, J shed 1 base, and the junction held 10 bases outside the gene matches. This chain's CDR3 is CASSFGDRGRYGTDTQYF. In DNA form, the CDR3 reads TGTGCCAGCAGTTTTGGGGACAGGGGACGTTACGGCACAGATACGCAGTATTTT.

This clonotype was seen only a few times. J is TRBJ2-6 and V is TRBV20-1; D is unresolved. The ends were cut back, 0 bases at V and 2 bases at J, with 8 bases in the middle. This CDR3 is built from 15 residues. CDR1 DFQATT and CDR2 SNEGSKA come from the germline V gene (reference sequence). The CDR3 bases are TGCAGTGCTAGAGATAGATGGGCTGGGGCCAACGTCCTGACTTTC. Its protein product is CSARDRWAGANVLTF.

On this clonotype: One junction end does not reproduce the germline sequence, and a read error may be involved. The chain joins TRBV4-3 to TRBJ2-4, with 7 nucleotides matching TRBD2. The V gene's germline CDR1 is LGHNA and CDR2 YSLEER. The CDR3 is made up of 15 amino acids. The CDR3, as DNA: TGCGCCAGCAGCCAAGAAGCTCAGACTAGCAGTCCCCTTCGCTTC. Translated, it gives CASSQEAQTSSPLRF.

The DNA of the CDR3 is TGTGCCAGCAGTTCCGGACAGGGATTAGCCAAAAACATTCAGTACTTC. Its translation is CASSSGQGLAKNIQYF. The genes are TRBV12-3 or TRBV12-4 and TRBJ2-4; TRBD1 matches at 8 bases. The V segment lost 4 bases and the J segment 0 bases; nucleotides outside the gene matches: 5. This CDR3 has 16 amino acids.

The rearrangement joins TRBV7-9 to TRBJ2-1; no clear D gene. V lost 4 bases to trimming and J lost 3 bases, with 13 bases between them. This CDR3 is 15 amino acids long. Per the germline V gene, CDR1 is SEHNR and CDR2 is FQNEAQ (reference sequence). CDR3 DNA: TGTGCCAGCAGCTCCCTAGGGATTGGCTACAATGAGCAGTTCTTC. It encodes CASSSLGIGYNEQFF. Together with reference TRBV7-9 and TRBJ2-1, the CDR3 gives the full variable domain: DTGVSQNPRHKITKRGQNVTFRCDPISEHNRLYWYRQTLGQGPEFLTYFQNEAQLEKSRLLSDRFSAERPKGSFSTLEIQRTEQGDSAMYLCASSSLGIGYNEQFFGPGTRLTVL.

CDR3 residues: CAWGRGGGAEQYF. The CDR3 coding sequence is TGTGCCTGGGGGAGGGGCGGGGGTGCCGAGCAGTACTTC. The gene calls are TRBV30 and TRBJ2-7, with TRBD2 matching 7 bases. Germline V gene lookup returns CDR1 GTSNPN and CDR2 SVGIG (reference sequence). Unmatched junction bases numbered 10, after V lost 5 bases and J lost 6 bases. This CDR3 region has 13 residues.

To note about this clonotype: This may be a read error, as it is one base from a much larger clone. The V and J genes are TRBV20-1 and TRBJ2-5; 8 nucleotides align to TRBD2. Germline V CDR1 and CDR2: DFQATT, SNEGSKA (reference sequence). The CDR3 contains 14 residues. CDR3 sequence reads: CSSRKRGGQETQYF. Here the CDR3 DNA reads TGCAGTTCTAGGAAACGGGGGGGCCAAGAGACCCAGTACTTC.

Many counts were recorded for this clonotype. The chain employs TRBV6-5 and TRBJ2-7, with TRBD2 as a possible D gene (5 bases). V lost 2 bases to trimming and J lost 7 bases, with 15 bases between them. CDR3 size: 14 residues. Germline assignment: CDR1 MNHEY and CDR2 SVGAGI. CDR3 bases: TGTGCCAGCAGTTACAGCGAGGGTAACCTGGAGCAGTACTTC. It is translated as CASSYSEGNLEQYF.

This clonotype was found many times. The chain recombines TRBV6-5 with TRBJ2-5, with 7 bases aligning to TRBD2. Trimming took 2 bases from V and 0 from J; bases not matched to a gene: 6. Per germline, CDR1 MNHEY and CDR2 SVGAGI. This CDR3 is built from 16 residues. CDR3 sequence reads: CASSYTTSPYQETQYF. For the CDR3, the DNA is TGTGCCAGCAGTTACACGACTAGCCCGTACCAAGAGACCCAGTACTTC.

This clonotype has a handful of counts. The gene calls are TRBV30 and TRBJ2-1, with 7 nucleotides matching TRBD2. Germline CDR1 reads GTSNPN; CDR2 reads SVGIG (reference sequence). The CDR3 runs 13 residues. Unmatched junction bases numbered 8, after V lost 3 bases and J lost 9 bases. CDR3 residues: CAWRRRGMGEQFF. The CDR3 DNA reads as TGTGCCTGGAGACGGCGGGGGATGGGTGAGCAGTTCTTC.

This clonotype was seen a handful of times. The V gene is TRBV12-3 or TRBV12-4, the J gene TRBJ1-1, with a possible D match to TRBD1 (5 bases). Between the trimmed V and J ends, which lost 4 bases and 8 bases, there was a span of 17 bases. This CDR3 comprises 14 residues. Written as DNA, the CDR3 is TGTGCCAGCAGTTCGAACGGGGACGATGTAGAAGCTTTCTTT. It translates to CASSSNGDDVEAFF.

This clonotype was recorded at least ten times. V gene TRBV7-2 combines with J gene TRBJ2-1; possible D gene TRBD2, 5 bases. Trimming took 5 bases from V and 7 from J, leaving 12 bases between them. The CDR3 runs to 13 residues. The germline V gene has CDR1 SGHTA and CDR2 FQGNSA. The CDR3 sequence: CASSPGGWNEQFF. The CDR3 nucleotides read TGTGCCAGCAGCCCTGGAGGATGGAATGAGCAGTTCTTC.

At least ten counts were recorded for this clonotype. This chain joins TRBV20-1 and TRBJ2-3, with D possibly matching TRBD1 (6 bases). The CDR3 covers 12 residues. Germline CDR1 reads DFQATT; CDR2 reads SNEGSKA (reference sequence). The CDR3: CSLDRPRFTQYF. CDR3 in DNA: TGCAGCCTAGACAGGCCCAGGTTTACGCAGTATTTT.

The chain uses TRBV25-1 and TRBJ1-3, with unresolved D. The V gene lost 0 bases and the J gene lost 4 bases, with 4 bases spanning the gap. Germline V gene data show CDR1 as MGHDK and CDR2 as SYGVNS. The CDR3 is 13 amino acids. The CDR3 DNA follows: TGTGCCAGCAGTGAATATTTCGGAAACACCATATATTTT. It specifies CASSEYFGNTIYF.

This chain uses TRBV25-1 with TRBJ1-1; D ambiguous. Germline-derived CDR1 and CDR2 are MGHDK and SYGVNS. This CDR3 is 13 amino acids long. V gave up 4 bases and J gave up 3 bases, with 9 bases separating them. The CDR3: CASSGFDDTEAFF. CDR3 nucleotides: TGTGCCAGCAGTGGATTTGATGACACTGAAGCTTTCTTT.

This clonotype was seen more than once but under ten times. This sequence joins TRBV28 and TRBJ2-1; 9 bases fit TRBD1. J was trimmed by 8 bases and V by 6 bases; bases with no gene match: 11. In germline, CDR1 is MDHEN, CDR2 SYDVKM. The CDR3 has 15 amino acids. As DNA, the CDR3 is TGTGCCAGCAGCCTCTCCGGACAGGGGACGGATGAGCAGTTCTTC. Residues: CASSLSGQGTDEQFF. Based on the CDR3 plus reference TRBV28 and TRBJ2-1, the full variable domain is DVKVTQSSRYLVKRTGEKVFLECVQDMDHENMFWYRQDPGLGLRLIYFSYDVKMKEKGDIPEGYSVSREKKERFSLILESASTNQTSMYLCASSLSGQGTDEQFFGPGTRLTVL.

This clonotype was observed many times. The J gene is TRBJ2-1, the V gene TRBV10-3, with 8 bases fitting TRBD1. Germline CDR1 reads ENHRY; CDR2 reads SYGVKD. Germline trimming cut 7 bases from V and 6 bases from J; bases unmatched to any gene: 5. CDR3 length equals 13 residues. CDR3 coding DNA: TGTGCCATCACCAGGGGGCTTTCCAATGAGCAGTTCTTC. This codes for CAITRGLSNEQFF.